Described below is a single T cell receptor (beta chain) sequence and its context. The antigen is not known. The V end lost 1 base, the J end lost 12 bases, and 10 bases lay between the germline ends. Germline V gene data show CDR1 as SNHLY and CDR2 as FYNNEI. This CDR3 region has 12 residues. The data belong to a study of early T cells in non-severe SARS-CoV-2 infection. Looking at the study overall: From unsorted whole blood, bulk RNA was sequenced, and the chains remained unpaired.

General observations from the study: Anti-spike CD8 responses were favored in VDJdb matching, and private and CD4 specificities were missed.

TCRdb re-called the 5' RACE reads with MiXCR, one entry per CDR3 protein. Among some 57,000 distinct CDR3 sequences, roughly 12% were seen once, and the ten largest hold approximately 4.8%. Sequenced material: whole blood. This chain connects TRBV2 to TRBJ2-1; D unclear. This TCR was sampled from an adult who was a healthcare worker with PCR-confirmed SARS-CoV-2 infection or an uninfected control (not recorded which). CDR3: CASSEGAAGQFF. The CDR3 region has the DNA TGTGCCAGCAGTGAAGGTGCGGCAGGGCAGTTCTTC. Full variable domain (remainder filled in from reference TRBV2 and TRBJ2-1): EPEVTQTPSHQVTQMGQEVILRCVPISNHLYFYWYRQILGQKVEFLVSFYNNEISEKSEIFDDQFSVERPDGSNFTLKIRSTKLEDSAMYFCASSEGAAGQFFGPGTRLTVL.